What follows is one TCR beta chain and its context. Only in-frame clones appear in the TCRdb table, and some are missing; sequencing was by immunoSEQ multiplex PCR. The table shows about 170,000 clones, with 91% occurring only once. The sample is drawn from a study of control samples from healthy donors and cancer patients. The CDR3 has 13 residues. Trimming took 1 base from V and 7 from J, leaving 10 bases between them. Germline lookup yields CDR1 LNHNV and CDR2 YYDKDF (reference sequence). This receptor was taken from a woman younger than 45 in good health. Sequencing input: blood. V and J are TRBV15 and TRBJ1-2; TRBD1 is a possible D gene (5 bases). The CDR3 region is CATSRVKGSGYTF. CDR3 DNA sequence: TGTGCCACCAGCAGAGTAAAGGGGTCTGGCTACACCTTC.